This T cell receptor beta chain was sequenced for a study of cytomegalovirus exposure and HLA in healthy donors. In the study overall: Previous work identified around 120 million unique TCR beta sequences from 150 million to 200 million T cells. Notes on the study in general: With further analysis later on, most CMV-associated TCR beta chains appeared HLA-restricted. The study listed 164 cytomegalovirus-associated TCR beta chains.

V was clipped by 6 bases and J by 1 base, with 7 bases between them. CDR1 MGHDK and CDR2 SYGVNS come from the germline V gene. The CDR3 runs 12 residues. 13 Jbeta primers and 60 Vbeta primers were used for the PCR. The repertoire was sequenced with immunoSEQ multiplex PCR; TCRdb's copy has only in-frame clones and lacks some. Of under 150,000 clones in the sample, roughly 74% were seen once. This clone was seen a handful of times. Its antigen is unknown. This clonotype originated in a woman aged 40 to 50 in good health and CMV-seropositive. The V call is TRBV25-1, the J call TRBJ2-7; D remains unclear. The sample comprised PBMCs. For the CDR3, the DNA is TGTGCCAGCAGCAGGTTATCCTACGAGCAGTACTTC. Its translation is CASSRLSYEQYF.